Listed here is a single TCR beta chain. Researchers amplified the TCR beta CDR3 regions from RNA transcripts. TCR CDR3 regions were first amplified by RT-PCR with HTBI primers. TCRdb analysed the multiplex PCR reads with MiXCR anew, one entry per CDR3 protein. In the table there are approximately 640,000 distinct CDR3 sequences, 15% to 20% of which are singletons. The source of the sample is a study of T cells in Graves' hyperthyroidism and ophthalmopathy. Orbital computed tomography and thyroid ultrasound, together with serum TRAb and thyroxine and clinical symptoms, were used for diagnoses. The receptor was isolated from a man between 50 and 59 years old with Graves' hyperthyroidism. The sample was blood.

CDR3 bases: TGTGCCAGCAGCCAAATAGGGGTCCTTATGAACACTGAAGCTTTCTTT. Translating gives CASSQIGVLMNTEAFF. This chain joins TRBV5-5 and TRBJ1-1; weak D call: TRBD1 (5 bases). Deletions cut 4 bases from V and 0 bases from J, with 16 bases between. This CDR3 is 16 amino acids long. Germline-derived CDR1 and CDR2 are SGHKS and YYEKEE (reference sequence).